One sample yielded the 4 T cell receptor beta chains listed below, sequenced in a study of cytomegalovirus exposure and HLA in healthy donors. Researchers ran the PCR with 60 Vbeta and 13 Jbeta primers. Clones were sequenced by immunoSEQ multiplex PCR, and TCRdb holds only the in-frame ones, with some missing. Of approximately 120,000 clones in the sample, more than 70% are singletons; the top ten hold more than 7.5%. The material sequenced was PBMCs. These receptor sequences come from a woman between 45 and 65 years old in good health and CMV-seropositive.

The chain recombines TRBV7-2 with TRBJ2-3; 8 bases align to TRBD2. Trimming took 4 bases from V and 6 from J; bases not matched to a gene: 12. CDR3 size: 16 residues. Germline-derived CDR1 and CDR2 are SGHTA and FQGNSA. CDR3 loop: CASSSALRGAGDTQYF. The DNA for the CDR3 is TGTGCCAGCAGCTCCGCTTTGCGGGGGGCGGGGGATACGCAGTATTTT.

The genes are TRBV5-1 and TRBJ1-2; 8 positions match TRBD1. Germline lookup yields CDR1 SGHRS and CDR2 YFSETQ. V lost 4 bases, J lost 3 bases, and 8 bases stayed unmatched. This CDR3 comprises 15 residues. CDR3 bases: TGCGCCAGCAGCGGGGAGGACAGGGCCTACTATGGCTACACCTTC. Protein: CASSGEDRAYYGYTF.

This clone occurred once. The rearrangement uses TRBV7-9 and TRBJ1-2, with 9 bases fitting TRBD1. Trimming took 6 bases from V and 8 from J; bases not matched to a gene: 10. Germline V gene sequence: CDR1 SEHNR, CDR2 FQNEAQ (reference sequence). CDR3 length: 14 residues. CDR3 in DNA: TGTGCCAGCAGTCAAAATACAGGGGGCCTGGGCTACACCTTC. Translated, it gives CASSQNTGGLGYTF.

CDR3 amino acids: CASSWGQGATGELFF. The CDR3 nucleotides are TGCGCCAGCAGCTGGGGACAGGGGGCGACCGGGGAGCTGTTTTTT. This rearrangement joins TRBV5-1 to TRBJ2-2, with TRBD1 matching over 12 bases. V shed 3 bases, J shed 5 bases, and the junction held 2 bases outside the gene matches. The CDR3 runs 15 residues. Germline loops: CDR1 SGHRS, CDR2 YFSETQ.